This TCR beta chain was sequenced for a study of cytomegalovirus exposure and HLA in healthy donors. The CDR3 is made up of 15 amino acids. Trimming shortened V by 0 bases and J by 7 bases, and 13 bases separated the two germline ends. Germline V gives CDR1 SGDLS, CDR2 YYNGEE. Primers included in the PCR were 60 Vbeta and 13 Jbeta primers. Repertoires were generated with immunoSEQ multiplex PCR, while TCRdb's copy carries only in-frame clones and drops some. This sample's table has 70,000 or so clones. This chain links TRBV9 with TRBJ2-2; D may be TRBD1 (6 bases). Sequencing used PBMCs. The sequence came from a boy younger than 18 in good health and CMV-seronegative. The CDR3 coding sequence is TGTGCCAGCAGCGTAGTGCAAGGGGGTGACGGGGAGCTGTTTTTT. Amino acid sequence: CASSVVQGGDGELFF.